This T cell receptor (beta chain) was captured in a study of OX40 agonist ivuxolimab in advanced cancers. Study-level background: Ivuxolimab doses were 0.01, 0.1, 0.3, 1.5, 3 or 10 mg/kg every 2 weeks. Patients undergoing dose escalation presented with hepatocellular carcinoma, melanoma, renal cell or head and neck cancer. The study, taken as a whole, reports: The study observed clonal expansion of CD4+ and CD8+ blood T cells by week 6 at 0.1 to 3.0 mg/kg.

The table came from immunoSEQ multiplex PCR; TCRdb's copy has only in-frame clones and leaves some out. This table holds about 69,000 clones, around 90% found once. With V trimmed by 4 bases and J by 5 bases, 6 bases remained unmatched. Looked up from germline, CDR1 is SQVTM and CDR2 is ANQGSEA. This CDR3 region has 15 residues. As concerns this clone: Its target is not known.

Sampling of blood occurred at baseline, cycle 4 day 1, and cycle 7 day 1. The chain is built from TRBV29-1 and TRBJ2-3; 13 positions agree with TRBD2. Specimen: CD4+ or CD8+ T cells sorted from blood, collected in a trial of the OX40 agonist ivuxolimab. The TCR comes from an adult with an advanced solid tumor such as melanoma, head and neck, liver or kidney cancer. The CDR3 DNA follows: TGCAGCGTTGGGGGACTAGCGGGGCTCTTAGATACGCAGTATTTT. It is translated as CSVGGLAGLLDTQYF.